At least ten counts were recorded for the clone carrying this TCR beta chain. Antigen: not known. The data originate from a study of T cells in Graves' hyperthyroidism and ophthalmopathy. For the study at large: Blood was drawn when the patient was first diagnosed and still untreated.

The ends were cut back, 0 bases at V and 1 base at J, with 6 bases in the middle. The CDR3 covers 13 residues. In germline, CDR1 is DFQATT, CDR2 SNEGSKA (reference sequence). There were TCR beta CDR3 regions amplified from RNA transcripts. The HTBI set primed first-round TCR CDR3 RT-PCR. Via MiXCR, TCRdb re-called the multiplex PCR reads, giving one row per CDR3 protein. The profile shows 370,000 or so distinct CDR3 sequences, 13% of them singletons. Overall study findings and caveats: Blood also showed most of the thyroid clonotypes that were expanded above 0.001. In validation, the model predicted ophthalmopathy. These predictions came a median approximately 5.9 months before onset.

Fresh 10 ml peripheral blood yielded PBMCs. Sequenced: blood. The rearrangement links TRBV20-1 to TRBJ2-5; no reliable D call. This clonotype originated in a young man with Graves' hyperthyroidism that later progressed to Graves' ophthalmopathy. CDR3 loop: CSARDPLQETQYF. Written as DNA, the CDR3 is TGCAGTGCTAGAGATCCCCTCCAAGAGACCCAGTACTTC.